The 30 T cell receptor beta chains reported below all come from one sample, sequenced in a study of cytomegalovirus exposure and HLA in healthy donors. Vbeta (60) and Jbeta (13) primers were used in the PCR. Only in-frame clones appear in the TCRdb table, and some are missing; sequencing was by immunoSEQ multiplex PCR. Of some 130,000 clones listed, roughly 82% are singletons. Sequences were obtained from PBMCs. The receptor set was obtained from a man aged 45 to 65 in good health and CMV-seronegative.

The chain recombines TRBV11-2 with TRBJ1-1; 7 bases agree with TRBD1. Trimming at V came to 2 bases and at J to 10 bases, leaving 4 bases not matched to a gene. The CDR3 contains 12 residues. Germline values: CDR1 SGHAT, CDR2 FQNNGV. CDR3 bases: TGTGCCAGCAGCTTAACAGGGGCGGTAGCTTTCTTT. Protein: CASSLTGAVAFF.

Here the CDR3 reads CATAGLGGSGELFF. In DNA, the CDR3 is TGTGCCACCGCGGGACTGGGGGGTTCCGGGGAGCTGTTTTTT. The chain couples TRBV7-2 to TRBJ2-2, with D tentatively TRBD2 (6 bases). The CDR3 is 14 amino acids. Trimming took 10 bases from V and 6 from J, leaving 18 bases between them. Germline V gene sequence: CDR1 SGHTA, CDR2 FQGNSA.

The CDR3 DNA is TGTGCCAGCACCCAAGCGGGGACTAGCACAGATACGCAGTATTTT. It specifies CASTQAGTSTDTQYF. V gene TRBV25-1 combines with J gene TRBJ2-3; 7 nucleotides line up with TRBD2. Germline CDR1 and CDR2: MGHDK and SYGVNS. V was pared by 7 bases and J by 0 bases, with 7 bases of the junction left unmatched. This CDR3 spans 15 amino acids.

The rearrangement uses TRBV4-2 and TRBJ1-2, with D possibly being TRBD1 (5 bases). Trimming took 3 bases from V and 2 from J, leaving 19 bases between them. CDR3 length equals 17 residues. Germline V gives CDR1 LGHNA, CDR2 YNFKEQ. The CDR3 DNA sequence: TGTGCCAGCAGCCATTCCTCGACAGACCGTCGGAACTATGGCTACACCTTC. It codes for CASSHSSTDRRNYGYTF.

The chain has TRBV7-2 and TRBJ2-7, with D hard to call. The germline V gene encodes CDR1 SGHTA and CDR2 FQGNSA. With 1 base removed from V and 3 bases from J, the gap between germline ends came to 16 bases. The CDR3 runs to 16 residues. CDR3 region: CASSLVSTPTIYEQYF. Written as DNA, the CDR3 is TGTGCCAGCAGCTTAGTCTCCACTCCAACTATCTACGAGCAGTACTTC.

The V gene is TRBV7-9, the J gene TRBJ1-6; 10 nucleotides line up with TRBD1. Trimming at V came to 2 bases and at J to 6 bases, leaving 4 bases not matched to a gene. Germline loops: CDR1 SEHNR, CDR2 FQNEAQ (reference sequence). This CDR3 contains 16 residues. CDR3 sequence (DNA): TGTGCCAGCAGCTTACGGGGACAGGGGCCTAATTCACCCCTCCACTTT. Translating it yields CASSLRGQGPNSPLHF.

The count of this clone is one. The rearrangement uses TRBV6-5 and TRBJ2-3; no definite D call. Looked up from germline, CDR1 is MNHEY and CDR2 is SVGAGI. Trimming pared 0 bases from V and 4 bases from J, leaving 14 bases between. CDR3 length: 16 residues. DNA for the CDR3: TGTGCCAGCAGTTACTCGGGCCTGACGAGAGCAGATACGCAGTATTTT. This translates into CASSYSGLTRADTQYF.

V gene TRBV11-2 combines with J gene TRBJ2-5; TRBD1 aligns across 9 bases. The J segment lost 3 bases and the V segment lost 5 bases, leaving 13 bases of the junction unmatched. CDR1 is SGHAT and CDR2 is FQNNGV in the germline V gene. CDR3 length: 17 amino acids. The CDR3 region is CASSPQGQGLYEETQYF. CDR3 bases: TGTGCCAGCAGCCCGCAGGGACAGGGTTTATACGAAGAGACCCAGTACTTC.

The gene calls are TRBV10-3 and TRBJ2-3, with D tentatively TRBD2 (7 bases). V was cut by 3 bases and J by 2 bases, with 21 bases left in between. Germline V gives CDR1 ENHRY, CDR2 SYGVKD. The CDR3 spans 18 residues. The CDR3 protein is CAISDYGSRGGFTDTQYF. CDR3 nucleotide sequence: TGTGCCATCAGTGATTACGGGAGTAGGGGGGGATTCACAGATACGCAGTATTTT.

Turning to this clone: This sample includes further DNA sequences coding for the same CDR3. The chain employs TRBV30 and TRBJ1-4; 9 bases line up with TRBD1. The CDR3 consists of 15 residues. V shed 4 bases, J shed 4 bases, and the junction held 7 bases outside the gene matches. Looked up from germline, CDR1 is GTSNPN and CDR2 is SVGIG (reference sequence). CDR3 sequence: CAWTGQGPSNEKLFF. CDR3 coding DNA: TGTGCCTGGACCGGACAGGGGCCCAGTAATGAAAAACTGTTTTTT.

The V call is TRBV6-6, the J call TRBJ1-2, with D possibly being TRBD1 (5 bases). The CDR3 is 13 amino acids. Germline V gene sequence: CDR1 MNHNY, CDR2 SVGAGI (reference sequence). Trimming took 0 bases from V and 7 from J, leaving 9 bases between them. This CDR3 is CASSYSPDSGYTF. CDR3 DNA sequence: TGTGCCAGCAGTTACTCGCCAGACAGTGGCTACACCTTC.

V usage is TRBV2 and J usage is TRBJ2-7, with TRBD2 matching 11 bases. The length of the CDR3 is 16 residues. Germline V gene data show CDR1 as SNHLY and CDR2 as FYNNEI. V shed 2 bases and J 6 bases; nucleotides not matched to a gene: 9. Here the CDR3 reads CASSETRLAGSGEQYF. The CDR3 nucleotides read TGTGCCAGCAGTGAAACCCGACTAGCGGGGTCGGGCGAGCAGTACTTC.

The CDR3 loop reads CASSSGLTTAGTDTQYF. The CDR3 DNA reads as TGCGCCAGCAGCTCGGGACTTACCACCGCCGGCACAGATACGCAGTATTTT. The V and J genes are TRBV5-1 and TRBJ2-3; the D gene is possibly TRBD2 (6 bases). Germline V lookup: CDR1 SGHRS, CDR2 YFSETQ. The length of the CDR3 is 17 residues. Between the trimmed V and J ends, which lost 3 bases and 1 base, there was a span of 18 bases.

This clone was detected only a few times. The chain joins TRBV2 to TRBJ1-2; 10 positions match TRBD1. Germline CDR1 SNHLY, CDR2 FYNNEI. Trimming removed 7 bases from V and 7 bases from J; junction bases left unmatched: 9. The CDR3 covers 14 residues. The CDR3 DNA is TGTGCCAGCACGGCCGGGACAGGGGTTGCTGGCTACACCTTC. This encodes CASTAGTGVAGYTF.

This chain uses TRBV28 with TRBJ1-1; TRBD1 agrees at 7 bases. The CDR3 covers 14 residues. V was clipped by 4 bases and J by 7 bases; unmatched bases: 9. Germline CDR1 reads MDHEN; CDR2 reads SYDVKM. CDR3 region: CASSSPSGGGEAFF. The CDR3 DNA is TGTGCCAGCAGTTCCCCGTCAGGGGGAGGTGAAGCTTTCTTT.

This clone was counted once. The chain is built from TRBV5-4 and TRBJ1-3; the D gene is possibly TRBD1 (5 bases). The germline CDR1 and CDR2 sequences are SGHNT and YYREEE (reference sequence). V lost 0 bases and J lost 14, with 15 bases in between. This CDR3 comprises 13 residues. The CDR3 loop reads CASSLEVTASLYF. In DNA form, the CDR3 reads TGTGCCAGCAGCTTGGAAGTGACAGCCAGCTTATATTTT.

The chain joins TRBV18 to TRBJ2-7; D is unresolved. The CDR3 extends over 13 amino acids. Germline CDR1 and CDR2: KGHSH and LQKENI. Deletions cut 2 bases from V and 7 bases from J, with 12 bases between. CDR3 DNA: TGTGCCAGCTCACCAGTCAGAGGAGAAGAGCAGTACTTC. Protein product: CASSPVRGEEQYF.

The chain carries TRBV2 and TRBJ1-4; 8 bases agree with TRBD1. Trimming removed 6 bases from V and 3 bases from J; junction bases left unmatched: 3. The CDR3 has 14 residues. The germline gives CDR1 SNHLY, CDR2 FYNNEI. The CDR3 sequence: CASRIQGANEKLFF. The CDR3, as DNA: TGTGCCAGCAGGATACAGGGGGCTAATGAAAAACTGTTTTTT.

This clone was seen once. The V gene is TRBV2, the J gene TRBJ2-5; 11 bases are a match to TRBD2. The CDR3 runs 17 residues. The ends lost 4 bases at V and 3 bases at J; junction bases unmatched: 10. The germline CDR1 and CDR2 sequences are SNHLY and FYNNEI. The CDR3 DNA reads as TGTGCCAGCAGTGGGGGCATACTAGCGGGGGAAGAAGAGACCCAGTACTTC. Translated, it gives CASSGGILAGEEETQYF.

This clone was observed a single time. The chain employs TRBV4-2 and TRBJ1-3; no reliable D call. V gave up 4 bases and J gave up 4 bases, with 14 bases separating them. Germline-derived CDR1 and CDR2 are LGHNA and YNFKEQ. The CDR3 consists of 15 residues. DNA of the CDR3: TGTGCCAGCAGCCTCGGCGCGGCCCAGGGAAACACCATATATTTT. It encodes CASSLGAAQGNTIYF.

In DNA, the CDR3 is TGCGCCAGCAGCGTGGGGACAGGGGTGGCCTACGAGCAGTACTTC. This sequence encodes CASSVGTGVAYEQYF. The J gene is TRBJ2-7, the V gene TRBV5-1; TRBD1 matches at 10 bases. The CDR3 is made up of 15 amino acids. The germline V gene has CDR1 SGHRS and CDR2 YFSETQ. The V and J ends lost 4 bases and 2 bases, in that order; junction bases with no gene match: 6.

CDR3 DNA: TGTGCCAGCAGCTTTCCGGGGGGTACCACCGGGGAGCTGTTTTTT. This sequence encodes CASSFPGGTTGELFF. The V and J genes are TRBV7-9 and TRBJ2-2; the match to TRBD2 covers 7 bases. This CDR3 comprises 15 residues. V was pared by 3 bases and J by 4 bases, with 5 bases of the junction left unmatched. Germline CDR1 and CDR2: SEHNR and FQNEAQ (reference sequence).

The chain recombines TRBV5-1 with TRBJ1-1; D remains ambiguous. This CDR3 is 16 amino acids long. Germline V gives CDR1 SGHRS, CDR2 YFSETQ. Between the trimmed V and J ends, which lost 0 bases and 4 bases, there was a span of 16 bases. The CDR3: CASSLGALAKGTEAFF. The DNA for the CDR3 is TGCGCCAGCAGCTTGGGGGCTCTAGCCAAGGGCACTGAAGCTTTCTTT.

The V gene is TRBV18, the J gene TRBJ2-1; 7 nucleotides align to TRBD2. Germline CDR1 is KGHSH and CDR2 is LQKENI. Losses at the gene ends were 2 bases for V and 0 bases for J; bases not matched to a gene: 4. CDR3 length: 16 residues. The CDR3 reads CASSPTLANSYNEQFF. CDR3 nucleotides: TGTGCCAGCTCACCAACACTAGCGAACTCCTACAATGAGCAGTTCTTC.

The rearrangement uses TRBV5-4 and TRBJ1-1; TRBD1 matches at 7 bases. From germline, CDR1 is SGHNT and CDR2 YYREEE (reference sequence). V shed 2 bases and J 3 bases; nucleotides not matched to a gene: 7. The CDR3 totals 15 residues. As DNA, the CDR3 is TGTGCCAGCAGCTTTAAAAAAACAGGGGACACTGAAGCTTTCTTT. Protein product: CASSFKKTGDTEAFF.

This chain uses TRBV2 with TRBJ1-4, with D uncertain. The germline V gene has CDR1 SNHLY and CDR2 FYNNEI. With 4 bases removed from V and 6 bases from J, the gap between germline ends came to 6 bases. CDR3 length: 12 residues. The CDR3, as DNA: TGTGCCAGCAGTGGTTTAGATGAAAAACTGTTTTTT. It yields the protein CASSGLDEKLFF.

The V and J genes are TRBV19 and TRBJ1-1; a possible D gene is TRBD1 (6 bases). V was cut by 5 bases and J by 11 bases, with 21 bases left in between. Germline V gives CDR1 LNHDA, CDR2 SQIVND (reference sequence). The CDR3 covers 14 residues. In DNA form, the CDR3 reads TGTGCCAGTAGTTCCCCTGAATGGCAGGGGCGGGCTTTCTTT. Amino acids: CASSSPEWQGRAFF.

V and J are TRBV20-1 and TRBJ2-7; D is perhaps TRBD1 (7 bases). The V gene lost 6 bases and the J gene lost 5 bases, with 11 bases spanning the gap. This CDR3 region has 11 residues. Germline CDR1 reads DFQATT; CDR2 reads SNEGSKA (reference sequence). The CDR3 sequence: CSAPGGNEQYF. Here the CDR3 DNA reads TGCAGTGCCCCAGGGGGGAACGAGCAGTACTTC.

This clone came up a few times. The chain has TRBV2 and TRBJ1-2, with 8 bases identical to TRBD1. V shed 4 bases, J shed 4 bases, and the junction held 5 bases outside the gene matches. Germline V gives CDR1 SNHLY, CDR2 FYNNEI. This CDR3 comprises 14 residues. Here the CDR3 reads CASSGIRGPYGYTF. As DNA, the CDR3 is TGTGCCAGCAGTGGTATCAGGGGGCCCTATGGCTACACCTTC.

The chain employs TRBV2 and TRBJ2-3, with TRBD2 identical over 8 bases. Trimming took 8 bases from V and 0 from J; bases not matched to a gene: 13. The CDR3 runs to 17 residues. CDR1 and CDR2 from the germline V gene are SNHLY and FYNNEI. CDR3 sequence (DNA): TGTGCCAGCCACCCGGGACTAGGGAGATCTAGCACAGATACGCAGTATTTT. Protein: CASHPGLGRSSTDTQYF. Supplemented by reference TRBV2 and TRBJ2-3, the full variable domain reads EPEVTQTPSHQVTQMGQEVILRCVPISNHLYFYWYRQILGQKVEFLVSFYNNEISEKSEIFDDQFSVERPDGSNFTLKIRSTKLEDSAMYFCASHPGLGRSSTDTQYFGPGTRLTVL.